The 23 T cell receptor beta chains below come from one sample, sequenced in a study of cytomegalovirus exposure and HLA in healthy donors. Primers included in the PCR were 60 Vbeta and 13 Jbeta primers. TCRdb's table, derived via immunoSEQ multiplex PCR, lists solely in-frame clones and lacks some. The sample lists 180,000 or so clones, 79% occurring once. The material sequenced was PBMCs. The receptors were sampled from a woman between 50 and 59 years old in good health and CMV-seronegative.

This clone turned up a few times. This chain joins TRBV15 and TRBJ2-2; D is unresolved. From germline, CDR1 is LNHNV and CDR2 YYDKDF (reference sequence). The CDR3 extends over 14 amino acids. V was trimmed by 6 bases and J by 0 bases, leaving 8 bases between them. Here the CDR3 DNA reads TGTGCCACCAGAGTGACTCCGAACACCGGGGAGCTGTTTTTT. Its translation is CATRVTPNTGELFF. The whole variable domain, remainder taken from reference TRBV15 and TRBJ2-2, is DAMVIQNPRYQVTQFGKPVTLSCSQTLNHNVMYWYQQKSSQAPKLLFHYYDKDFNNEADTPDNFQSRRPNTSFCFLDIRSPGLGDTAMYLCATRVTPNTGELFFGEGSRLTVL.

The chain recombines TRBV4-1 with TRBJ1-4; 9 bases line up with TRBD1. The germline V gene encodes CDR1 MGHRA and CDR2 YSYEKL. The ends lost 4 bases at V and 3 bases at J; junction bases unmatched: 15. This CDR3 has 19 residues. The CDR3 loop is CASSRTGQGLGFPNEKLFF. The CDR3 DNA reads as TGCGCCAGCAGCCGAACGGGACAGGGTTTGGGTTTCCCTAATGAAAAACTGTTTTTT.

As concerns this clone: The junction departs from the called germline gene at one end, perhaps through a read error. The chain combines TRBV28 with TRBJ2-4, with a weak D call TRBD1 (6 bases). CDR1 MDHEN and CDR2 SYDVKM come from the germline V gene. This CDR3 spans 10 amino acids. The CDR3 DNA follows: TGTGCCCGAGAGAGAGGACCAGGGGACTTC. Protein sequence: CARERGPGDF.

The sample holds a few counts of this clone. This rearrangement joins TRBV6-1 to TRBJ1-5, with D possibly TRBD1 on 6 matching bases. V was clipped by 8 bases and J by 4 bases, with 15 bases between them. The V gene's germline CDR1 is MNHNS and CDR2 SASEGT. The length of the CDR3 is 14 residues. The CDR3 protein is CASSRGGRNQPQHF. CDR3 DNA: TGTGCCAGCTCGAGGGGGGGTCGAAATCAGCCCCAGCATTTT.

This chain joins TRBV7-7 and TRBJ2-7, with D possibly TRBD2 on 6 matching bases. Germline loops: CDR1 SSHAT, CDR2 FNYEAQ (reference sequence). Trimming removed 5 bases from V and 5 bases from J, with 16 bases in between. This CDR3 is built from 14 residues. The CDR3: CASSVGPGEDEQYF. CDR3 coding DNA: TGTGCCAGCAGCGTGGGCCCGGGGGAGGACGAGCAGTACTTC.

This rearrangement joins TRBV9 to TRBJ2-1; 10 positions agree with TRBD2. V lost 4 bases and J lost 0; bases outside the gene matches: 16. The CDR3 totals 20 residues. Germline lookup yields CDR1 SGDLS and CDR2 YYNGEE. For the CDR3, the DNA is TGTGCCAGCAGCCCAAAGGGGGTCAGGGGACTAGCGAACTCCTACAATGAGCAGTTCTTC. Its protein is CASSPKGVRGLANSYNEQFF.

V usage is TRBV5-1 and J usage is TRBJ2-5; 7 positions match TRBD1. The V gene end was trimmed by 8 bases and the J gene end by 1 base; junction bases not matched to a gene: 5. The germline gives CDR1 SGHRS, CDR2 YFSETQ. CDR3 size: 13 residues. CDR3 coding DNA: TGCGCCAGTTATTCAGGGGGCCAAGAGACCCAGTACTTC. It is translated as CASYSGGQETQYF.

This sequence joins TRBV11-1 and TRBJ2-1, with D possibly being TRBD1 (6 bases). CDR1 and CDR2 from the germline V gene are SGHAT and FQDESV (reference sequence). V lost 5 bases to trimming and J lost 0 bases, with 14 bases between them. The CDR3 sequence is 16 residues long. The CDR3 sequence: CASSPYQGSSYNEQFF. CDR3 nucleotide sequence: TGTGCCAGCAGCCCATACCAGGGGAGCTCCTACAATGAGCAGTTCTTC.

This chain links TRBV7-8 with TRBJ2-7; D perhaps matches TRBD2 (7 bases). Trimming removed 1 base at V and 2 bases at J, with 12 bases between. The V gene's germline CDR1 is SGHVS and CDR2 FQNEAQ. The CDR3 sequence is 15 residues long. CDR3 DNA sequence: TGTGCCAGCAGCTTAGGGTTCGGGGGGCCCTACGAGCAGTACTTC. Encoded protein: CASSLGFGGPYEQYF.

This rearrangement joins TRBV29-1 to TRBJ2-2; TRBD1 agrees at 8 bases. The CDR3 has 14 residues. With 4 bases clipped from V and 5 bases from J, the junction kept 6 bases outside the gene matches. The germline V gene has CDR1 SQVTM and CDR2 ANQGSEA. Here the CDR3 reads CSVGRTGGTGELFF. CDR3 nucleotide sequence: TGCAGCGTTGGCCGAACAGGGGGGACCGGGGAGCTGTTTTTT.

The chain recombines TRBV5-1 with TRBJ2-7; 10 bases fit TRBD1. The germline V gene encodes CDR1 SGHRS and CDR2 YFSETQ. This CDR3 has 15 residues. The J segment lost 2 bases and the V segment lost 3 bases, leaving 5 bases of the junction unmatched. As DNA, the CDR3 is TGCGCCAGCAGCTGGCGACAGGGGGCGGCCTACGAGCAGTACTTC. Translation: CASSWRQGAAYEQYF.

V and J are TRBV28 and TRBJ2-7, with unresolved D. Germline V gene sequence: CDR1 MDHEN, CDR2 SYDVKM. The CDR3 has 13 residues. V was clipped by 3 bases and J by 2 bases, with 8 bases between them. The DNA for the CDR3 is TGTGCCAGCAGTTTGGGCAACACCTACGAGCAGTACTTC. Its protein product is CASSLGNTYEQYF.

Comments on this clone: The same CDR3 is also encoded by other DNA sequences in this sample. The chain recombines TRBV4-3 with TRBJ2-7; perhaps TRBD1 as D (7 bases). This CDR3 comprises 14 residues. CDR1 LGHNA and CDR2 YSLEER come from the germline V gene. With 0 bases removed from V and 2 bases from J, the gap between germline ends came to 8 bases. The CDR3 reads CASSQDRGAYEQYF. The CDR3, as DNA: TGCGCCAGCAGCCAAGACAGGGGGGCCTACGAGCAGTACTTC.

V and J are TRBV9 and TRBJ1-2; D remains unclear. V was cut by 0 bases and J by 7 bases, with 10 bases left in between. CDR3 size: 13 residues. Germline V gene lookup returns CDR1 SGDLS and CDR2 YYNGEE. The CDR3 sequence: CASSVASGTGYTF. Written as DNA, the CDR3 is TGTGCCAGCAGCGTAGCGTCGGGTACTGGCTACACCTTC.

The V gene is TRBV28, the J gene TRBJ1-4, with D tentatively TRBD1 (6 bases). The V gene's germline CDR1 is MDHEN and CDR2 SYDVKM. This CDR3 spans 14 amino acids. Trimming left V 7 bases short and J 8 bases short, with 17 bases between. The CDR3 spells CASTSRGAGEKLFF. The CDR3 coding sequence is TGTGCCAGCACCTCCCGGGGGGCGGGGGAAAAACTGTTTTTT.

The chain is built from TRBV28 and TRBJ1-2; D might be TRBD1 (5 bases). CDR1 is MDHEN, CDR2 SYDVKM, per germline. V lost 7 bases, J lost 8 bases, and 14 bases lay in between. The length of the CDR3 is 12 residues. The CDR3 loop reads CASMIGAGGYTF. The CDR3 nucleotides read TGTGCCAGCATGATAGGGGCGGGGGGCTACACCTTC.

The rearrangement uses TRBV27 and TRBJ2-7; no definite D call. CDR1 and CDR2 from the germline V gene are MNHEY and SMNVEV (reference sequence). V gave up 4 bases and J gave up 0 bases, with 7 bases separating them. This CDR3 has 13 amino acids. DNA for the CDR3: TGTGCCAGCAGTTCTCCAGACTCCTACGAGCAGTACTTC. The encoded protein is CASSSPDSYEQYF.

DNA for the CDR3: TGTGCCAGCAGCACCAGACAGGGGGCCGTATTAGGCACAGATACGCAGTATTTT. It specifies CASSTRQGAVLGTDTQYF. The V call is TRBV5-5, the J call TRBJ2-3; TRBD1 agrees at 10 bases. The CDR3 is 18 amino acids. V gave up 4 bases and J gave up 1 base; unmatched junction bases: 12. The germline V gene encodes CDR1 SGHKS and CDR2 YYEKEE (reference sequence).

This clone was seen a handful of times. The V gene is TRBV19, the J gene TRBJ1-5; 7 bases are shared with TRBD1. CDR1 is LNHDA, CDR2 SQIVND, per germline (reference sequence). With 5 bases clipped from V and 3 bases from J, the junction kept 7 bases outside the gene matches. The CDR3 runs 15 residues. CDR3 in DNA: TGTGCCAGTAGTCCCGAGGGACAGCTCAATCAGCCCCAGCATTTT. Encoded protein: CASSPEGQLNQPQHF. Full variable domain (outside the CDR3, taken from reference TRBV19 and TRBJ1-5): DGGITQSPKYLFRKEGQNVTLSCEQNLNHDAMYWYRQDPGQGLRLIYYSQIVNDFQKGDIAEGYSVSREKKESFPLTVTSAQKNPTAFYLCASSPEGQLNQPQHFGDGTRLSIL.

The chain uses TRBV2 and TRBJ1-5; D remains ambiguous. The germline gives CDR1 SNHLY, CDR2 FYNNEI. V dropped 6 bases and J dropped 9 bases, with 21 bases sitting between them. CDR3 size: 15 residues. DNA for the CDR3: TGTGCCAGCAGGGATTTACTGACTATCGGACTGCCCCAGCATTTT. Amino acids: CASRDLLTIGLPQHF.

The chain links TRBV4-3 to TRBJ2-7, with 9 bases lining up with TRBD1. V lost 0 bases and J lost 7; bases outside the gene matches: 7. The CDR3 is 15 residues long. Germline V CDR1 and CDR2: LGHNA, YSLEER. The DNA of the CDR3 is TGCGCCAGCAGCCAAGAACGGGGACAGGGTCGGGAGCAGTACTTC. Amino acids: CASSQERGQGREQYF.

The chain employs TRBV30 and TRBJ2-5, with 8 bases that match TRBD2. Unmatched junction bases numbered 9, after V lost 1 base and J lost 5 bases. The CDR3 has 15 amino acids. Germline V CDR1 and CDR2: GTSNPN, SVGIG (reference sequence). CDR3 coding DNA: TGTGCCTGGAGTGATTCACGGGGGGGCCGTGAGACCCAGTACTTC. This codes for CAWSDSRGGRETQYF.

This clone was recorded only once. The chain employs TRBV30 and TRBJ1-4; the D gene is possibly TRBD1 (6 bases). The ends were cut back, 5 bases at V and 14 bases at J, with 12 bases in the middle. The CDR3 loop spans 10 amino acids. Germline CDR1 and CDR2: GTSNPN and SVGIG (reference sequence). This chain's CDR3 is CAWGTGRLFF. DNA for the CDR3: TGTGCCTGGGGCACAGGGCGGCTGTTTTTT.